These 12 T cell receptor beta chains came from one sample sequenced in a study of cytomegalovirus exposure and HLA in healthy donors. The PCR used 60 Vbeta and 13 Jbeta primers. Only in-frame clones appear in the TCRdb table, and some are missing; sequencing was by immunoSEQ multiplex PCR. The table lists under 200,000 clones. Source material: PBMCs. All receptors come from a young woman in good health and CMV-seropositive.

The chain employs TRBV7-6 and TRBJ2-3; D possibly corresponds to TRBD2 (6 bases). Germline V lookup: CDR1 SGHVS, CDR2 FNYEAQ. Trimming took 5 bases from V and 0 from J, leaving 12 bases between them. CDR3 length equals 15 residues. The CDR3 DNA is TGTGCCAGCAGCGGAGCGGGTGCTAGCACAGATACGCAGTATTTT. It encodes CASSGAGASTDTQYF.

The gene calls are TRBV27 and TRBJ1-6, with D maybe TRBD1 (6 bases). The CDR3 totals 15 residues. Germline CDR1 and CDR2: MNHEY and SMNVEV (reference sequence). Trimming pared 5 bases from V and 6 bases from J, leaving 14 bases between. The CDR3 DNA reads TGTGCCAGCAGTCTCAGGGGTTCCGGTAATTCACCCCTCCACTTT. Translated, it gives CASSLRGSGNSPLHF.

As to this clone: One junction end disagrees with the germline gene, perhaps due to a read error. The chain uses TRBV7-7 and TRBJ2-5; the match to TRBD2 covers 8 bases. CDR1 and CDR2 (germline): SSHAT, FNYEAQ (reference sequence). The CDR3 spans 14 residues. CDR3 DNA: TGTGCTAGCAGCCTGGGACTAGGGGGAGAGACCCAGTACTTC. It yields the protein CASSLGLGGETQYF.

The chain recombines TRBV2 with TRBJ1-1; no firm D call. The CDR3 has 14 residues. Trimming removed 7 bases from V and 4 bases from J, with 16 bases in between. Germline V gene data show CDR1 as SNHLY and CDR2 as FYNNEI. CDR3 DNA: TGTGCCAGCAAAGTGATCGGTCGAGTCACTGAAGCTTTCTTT. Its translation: CASKVIGRVTEAFF.

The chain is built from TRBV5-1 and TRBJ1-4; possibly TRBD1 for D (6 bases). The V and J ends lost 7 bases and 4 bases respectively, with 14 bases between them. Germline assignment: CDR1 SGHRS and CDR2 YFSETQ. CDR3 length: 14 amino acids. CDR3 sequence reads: CASGHGQRNEKLFF. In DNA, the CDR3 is TGCGCCAGCGGGCACGGACAGCGTAATGAAAAACTGTTTTTT.

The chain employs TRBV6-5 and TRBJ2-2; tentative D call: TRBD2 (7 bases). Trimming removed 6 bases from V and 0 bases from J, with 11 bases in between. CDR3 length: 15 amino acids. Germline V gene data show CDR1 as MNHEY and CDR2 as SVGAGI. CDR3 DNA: TGTGCCAGCAGAGGGGGGGGCTCGAACACCGGGGAGCTGTTTTTT. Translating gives CASRGGGSNTGELFF.

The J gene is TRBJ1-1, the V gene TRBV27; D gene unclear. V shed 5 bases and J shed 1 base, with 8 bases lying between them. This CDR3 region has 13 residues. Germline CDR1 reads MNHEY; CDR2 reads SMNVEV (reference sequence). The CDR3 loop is CASSRTANTEAFF. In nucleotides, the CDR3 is TGTGCCAGCAGTAGAACAGCGAACACTGAAGCTTTCTTT.

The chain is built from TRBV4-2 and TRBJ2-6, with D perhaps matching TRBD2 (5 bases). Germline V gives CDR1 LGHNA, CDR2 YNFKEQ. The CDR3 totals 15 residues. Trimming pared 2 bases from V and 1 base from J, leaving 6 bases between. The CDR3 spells CASSQPGSGANVLTF. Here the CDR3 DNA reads TGTGCCAGCAGCCAACCGGGGTCTGGGGCCAACGTCCTGACTTTC.

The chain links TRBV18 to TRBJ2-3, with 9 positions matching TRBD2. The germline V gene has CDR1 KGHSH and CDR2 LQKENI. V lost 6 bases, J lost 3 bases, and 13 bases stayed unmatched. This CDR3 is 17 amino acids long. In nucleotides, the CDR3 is TGTGCCAGCTCCCCCACCCGGTCTAGCGGGAAAACAGATACGCAGTATTTT. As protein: CASSPTRSSGKTDTQYF.

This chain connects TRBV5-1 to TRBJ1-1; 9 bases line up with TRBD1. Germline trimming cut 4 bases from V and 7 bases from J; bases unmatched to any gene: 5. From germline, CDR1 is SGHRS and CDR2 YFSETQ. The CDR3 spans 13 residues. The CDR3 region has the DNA TGCGCCAGCAGCCCCGGGACAGGGCGTGAAGCTTTCTTT. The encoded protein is CASSPGTGREAFF.

The CDR3: CAWSRQGIDYGYTF. CDR3 DNA sequence: TGTGCCTGGAGTCGACAGGGAATCGACTATGGCTACACCTTC. The rearrangement uses TRBV30 and TRBJ1-2; 7 nucleotides agree with TRBD1. V lost 2 bases to trimming and J lost 3 bases; unmatched junction nucleotides: 6. CDR3 length: 14 amino acids. Germline V CDR1 and CDR2: GTSNPN, SVGIG (reference sequence).

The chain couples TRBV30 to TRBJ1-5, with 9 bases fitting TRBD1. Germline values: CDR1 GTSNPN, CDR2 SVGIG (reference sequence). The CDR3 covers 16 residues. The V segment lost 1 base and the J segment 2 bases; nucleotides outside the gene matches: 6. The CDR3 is CAWSALQGAGNQPQHF. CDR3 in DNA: TGTGCCTGGAGTGCTCTACAGGGGGCCGGCAATCAGCCCCAGCATTTT.